Shown below are 14 T cell receptor beta chains from a single sample sequenced in a study of cytomegalovirus exposure and HLA in healthy donors. PCR was performed using 60 Vbeta and 13 Jbeta primers. Measured with immunoSEQ multiplex PCR; TCRdb has only the in-frame clones, and not every one. Counted here are roughly 150,000 clones, approximately 80% occurring once; the ten biggest clones make up 1.5% to 1.7%. Sequencing was performed on PBMCs. The receptors derive from a woman between 18 and 29 years old in good health and CMV-seronegative.

The V and J genes are TRBV6-5 and TRBJ1-1, with D perhaps TRBD1 (5 bases). Trimming removed 5 bases at V and 3 bases at J, with 16 bases between. Germline V lookup: CDR1 MNHEY, CDR2 SVGAGI. The CDR3 has 15 amino acids. The CDR3 is CASSPMVSRDTEAFF. The CDR3 DNA reads TGTGCCAGCAGTCCAATGGTTAGCAGGGACACTGAAGCTTTCTTT.

The chain recombines TRBV18 with TRBJ2-1; D perhaps matches TRBD1 (5 bases). Germline V CDR1 and CDR2: KGHSH, LQKENI. Trimming removed 3 bases from V and 8 bases from J, with 17 bases in between. This CDR3 has 15 amino acids. In nucleotides, the CDR3 is TGTGCCAGCTCACCTAGGGGTGGGGAAATCCATGAGCAGTTCTTC. Amino acid sequence: CASSPRGGEIHEQFF.

This sequence joins TRBV5-1 and TRBJ1-1, with 7 bases that match TRBD1. The germline V gene has CDR1 SGHRS and CDR2 YFSETQ. This CDR3 has 15 amino acids. Unmatched junction bases numbered 16, after V lost 5 bases and J lost 9 bases. CDR3 in amino acids: CASSQGTGQLWKAFF. CDR3 coding DNA: TGCGCCAGCAGTCAGGGTACGGGACAGCTCTGGAAAGCTTTCTTT.

V is TRBV15 and J is TRBJ2-3; TRBD2 agrees at 9 bases. Trimming took 7 bases from V and 1 from J; bases not matched to a gene: 15. The CDR3 totals 18 residues. Per the germline V gene, CDR1 is LNHNV and CDR2 is YYDKDF (reference sequence). CDR3 bases: TGTGCCACCAACACCGAGACCCGACTAGCGGCCCGCACAGATACGCAGTATTTT. Its translation is CATNTETRLAARTDTQYF.

The chain links TRBV5-6 to TRBJ1-1, with a weak D call TRBD1 (5 bases). With 0 bases removed from V and 4 bases from J, the gap between germline ends came to 13 bases. The germline V gene has CDR1 SGHDT and CDR2 YYEEEE. The CDR3 runs 15 residues. CDR3: CASSLAGGVATEAFF. CDR3 coding DNA: TGTGCCAGCAGCTTGGCCGGGGGGGTAGCCACTGAAGCTTTCTTT.

J is TRBJ2-2 and V is TRBV4-1, with 8 bases identical to TRBD1. The CDR3 sequence is 17 residues long. CDR1 and CDR2 (germline): MGHRA, YSYEKL. Trimming cost V 0 bases and J 5 bases; bases outside gene matches: 8. DNA of the CDR3: TGCGCCAGCAGCCAAGAGACAGGGGCGACGAGGACCGGGGAGCTGTTTTTT. Translated: CASSQETGATRTGELFF.

The CDR3 loop reads CASSLVSGQGGEQYF. The CDR3 DNA is TGTGCCAGCAGCCTCGTCTCGGGACAGGGTGGCGAGCAGTACTTC. This rearrangement joins TRBV5-6 to TRBJ2-7; 9 bases are shared with TRBD1. CDR3 length: 15 amino acids. Germline CDR1 and CDR2: SGHDT and YYEEEE. J gave up 6 bases and V 4 bases, and 11 bases lay outside the gene matches.

The V call is TRBV6-1, the J call TRBJ1-2; maybe TRBD1 (5 bases). V lost 0 bases and J 8 bases, leaving 16 bases between the germline ends. Germline V CDR1 and CDR2: MNHNS, SASEGT. The CDR3 spans 15 residues. The CDR3 sequence: CASSEASGVRLGYTF. The CDR3 DNA reads TGTGCCAGCAGTGAAGCCTCGGGGGTACGGCTGGGCTACACCTTC.

The chain employs TRBV4-2 and TRBJ2-3; D is uncertain. Germline lookup yields CDR1 LGHNA and CDR2 YNFKEQ. CDR3 length: 12 amino acids. V lost 5 bases and J lost 4, with 7 bases in between. The CDR3 loop reads CASSKRADTQYF. CDR3 nucleotides: TGTGCCAGCAGCAAGAGAGCAGATACGCAGTATTTT.

The rearrangement uses TRBV18 and TRBJ1-3; TRBD1 might be the D (6 bases). The CDR3 is 14 residues long. Between the trimmed V and J ends, which lost 5 bases and 2 bases, there was a span of 10 bases. CDR1 KGHSH and CDR2 LQKENI come from the germline V gene. The CDR3 reads CASSSGVTGNTIYF. The CDR3 DNA follows: TGTGCCAGCTCATCAGGGGTGACTGGAAACACCATATATTTT.

The chain recombines TRBV11-3 with TRBJ2-3; 11 nucleotides agree with TRBD2. Germline V gives CDR1 SGHNT, CDR2 YENEEA. This CDR3 is 16 amino acids long. Losses at the gene ends were 3 bases for V and 0 bases for J; bases not matched to a gene: 2. The CDR3 DNA reads as TGTGCCAGCAGCTTCTCTAGCGGGGGGAGCACAGATACGCAGTATTTT. It encodes CASSFSSGGSTDTQYF.

Only one count was recorded for this clone. As DNA, the CDR3 is TGTGCCAGCAGCCCCTCAGGGTTTCGGTTCACTGAAGCTTTCTTT. It is translated as CASSPSGFRFTEAFF. This rearrangement joins TRBV5-4 to TRBJ1-1, with a possible D match to TRBD1 (5 bases). Trimming removed 4 bases from V and 4 bases from J, with 17 bases in between. The CDR3 has 15 amino acids. Germline V gives CDR1 SGHNT, CDR2 YYREEE (reference sequence).

V usage is TRBV7-9 and J usage is TRBJ2-7; 7 positions agree with TRBD1. The CDR3 has 15 residues. CDR1 and CDR2 from the germline V gene are SEHNR and FQNEAQ (reference sequence). J was trimmed by 5 bases and V by 2 bases; bases with no gene match: 9. The CDR3 DNA follows: TGTGCCAGCAGCTTACCGGGACAGAATCGAAACGAGCAGTACTTC. This codes for CASSLPGQNRNEQYF.

In DNA, the CDR3 is TGTGCCAGCAGTGAAGAGTTGGAGTCTTCTGGGGCCAACGTCCTGACTTTC. It is translated as CASSEELESSGANVLTF. The chain employs TRBV6-1 and TRBJ2-6; the D is unclear. CDR3 length: 17 residues. V gave up 1 base and J gave up 1 base, with 11 bases separating them. Per germline, CDR1 MNHNS and CDR2 SASEGT.